The TCR beta chain described here comes from a study of T cell responses to AZD1222 COVID-19 vaccine. The CDR3 has 14 residues. V lost 4 bases to trimming and J lost 6 bases; unmatched junction nucleotides: 9. Germline CDR1 MGHRA, CDR2 YSYEKL. Overall study findings and caveats: Reportedly, nearly half the spike-specific TCRs target unmutated variant regions.

The data were produced by immunoSEQ multiplex PCR, yet TCRdb's version contains in-frame clones alone and is incomplete. The data contain 100,000 to 150,000 clones, 92% of them singletons. With regard to this clone: Its antigen is unknown.

The sample consisted of peripheral blood, taken on day 0 of AZD1222 vaccination. V and J are TRBV4-1 and TRBJ2-7, with 7 bases fitting TRBD2. The clonotype was recovered from an adult in good health. CDR3 nucleotide sequence: TGCGCCAGCAGCCCGTCGACTAGCCGGAGCGAGCAGTACTTC. The encoded protein is CASSPSTSRSEQYF.